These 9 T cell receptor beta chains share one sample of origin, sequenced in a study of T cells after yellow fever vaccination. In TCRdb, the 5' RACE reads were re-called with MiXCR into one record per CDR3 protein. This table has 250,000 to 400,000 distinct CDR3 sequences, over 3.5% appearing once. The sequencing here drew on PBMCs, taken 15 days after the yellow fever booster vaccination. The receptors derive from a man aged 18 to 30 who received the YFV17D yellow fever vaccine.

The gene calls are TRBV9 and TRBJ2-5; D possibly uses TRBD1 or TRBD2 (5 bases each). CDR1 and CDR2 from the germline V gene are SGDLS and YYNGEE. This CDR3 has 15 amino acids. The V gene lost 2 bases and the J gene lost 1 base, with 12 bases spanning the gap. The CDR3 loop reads CASSVMGERQETQYF. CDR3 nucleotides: TGTGCCAGCAGCGTGATGGGGGAACGCCAAGAGACCCAGTACTTC.

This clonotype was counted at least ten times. The CDR3 bases are TGTGCCAGCAGCCGATCTAGCGGGACCAATGAGCAGTTCTTC. It translates to CASSRSSGTNEQFF. The chain uses TRBV4-2 and TRBJ2-1; 9 nucleotides line up with TRBD2. J was trimmed by 6 bases and V by 4 bases; bases with no gene match: 4. The CDR3 runs 14 residues. Germline-derived CDR1 and CDR2 are LGHNA and YNFKEQ.

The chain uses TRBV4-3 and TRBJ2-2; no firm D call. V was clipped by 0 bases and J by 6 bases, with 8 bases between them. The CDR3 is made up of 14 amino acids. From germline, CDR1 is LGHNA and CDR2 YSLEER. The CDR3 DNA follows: TGCGCCAGCAGCCAAGAGAAGGCTCCCGGGGAGCTGTTTTTT. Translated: CASSQEKAPGELFF.

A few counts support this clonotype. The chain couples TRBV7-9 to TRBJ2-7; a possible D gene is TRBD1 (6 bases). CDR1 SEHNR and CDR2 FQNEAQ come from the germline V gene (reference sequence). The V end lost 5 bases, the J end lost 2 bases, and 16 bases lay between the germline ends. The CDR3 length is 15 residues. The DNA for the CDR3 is TGTGCCAGCAGCGACCCTAGGACAGCTGCCTACGAGCAGTACTTC. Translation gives CASSDPRTAAYEQYF. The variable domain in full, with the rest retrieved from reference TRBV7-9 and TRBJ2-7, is DTGVSQNPRHKITKRGQNVTFRCDPISEHNRLYWYRQTLGQGPEFLTYFQNEAQLEKSRLLSDRFSAERPKGSFSTLEIQRTEQGDSAMYLCASSDPRTAAYEQYFGPGTRLTVT.

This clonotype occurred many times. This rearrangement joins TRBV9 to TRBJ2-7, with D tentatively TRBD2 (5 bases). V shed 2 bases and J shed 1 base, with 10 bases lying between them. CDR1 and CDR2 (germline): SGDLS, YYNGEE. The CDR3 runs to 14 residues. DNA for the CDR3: TGTGCCAGCAGCGTCCTCAGCGGATCCTACGAGCAGTACTTC. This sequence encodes CASSVLSGSYEQYF.

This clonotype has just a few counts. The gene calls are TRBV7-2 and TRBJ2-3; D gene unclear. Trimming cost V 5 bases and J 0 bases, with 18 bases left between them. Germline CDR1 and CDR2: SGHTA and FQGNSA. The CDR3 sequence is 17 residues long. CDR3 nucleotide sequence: TGTGCCAGCAGCCTCGAGAGGACCTCATCTAGCACAGATACGCAGTATTTT. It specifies CASSLERTSSSTDTQYF.

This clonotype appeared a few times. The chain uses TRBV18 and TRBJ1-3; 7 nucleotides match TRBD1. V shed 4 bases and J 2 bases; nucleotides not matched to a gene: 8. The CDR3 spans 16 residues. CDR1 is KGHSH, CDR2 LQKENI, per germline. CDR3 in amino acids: CASSHNFDRAGNTIYF. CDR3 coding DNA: TGTGCCAGCTCACACAATTTTGACAGGGCTGGAAACACCATATATTTT.

The CDR3 nucleotides are TGTGCCAGCAGTTTATCTTGGACGTCCTCCTACAATGAGCAGTTCTTC. It translates to CASSLSWTSSYNEQFF. The V gene is TRBV27, the J gene TRBJ2-1; D is ambiguous. Trimming stripped 0 bases from V and 0 bases from J, with 9 bases between. Looked up from germline, CDR1 is MNHEY and CDR2 is SMNVEV (reference sequence). There are 16 residues in the CDR3.

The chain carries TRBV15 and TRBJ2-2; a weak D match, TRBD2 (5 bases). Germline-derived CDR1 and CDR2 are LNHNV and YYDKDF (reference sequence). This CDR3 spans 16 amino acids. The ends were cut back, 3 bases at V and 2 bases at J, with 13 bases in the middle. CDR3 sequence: CATSSNSGSNTGELFF. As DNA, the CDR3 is TGTGCCACCAGCAGTAATTCGGGGTCTAACACCGGGGAGCTGTTTTTT.